What follows is one TCR beta chain and its context. This sample is drawn from a study of blood T cell repertoires in COVID-19. In the study overall: Samples taken during acute and convalescent COVID-19 were collected in the United States, Italy and Spain. T cells, B-cell-depleted T cells, or PBMCs supplied cDNA or gDNA.

Ages ranged from roughly 18 to 100 years, with residence in 24 US areas. Source study methods: Amplification from reference gene primers served as the basis for estimated nucleated cell counts. This table comes from immunoSEQ multiplex PCR, and its TCRdb copy is limited to in-frame clones, with some not included. V and J calls and clone size are as listed in that table; D and trimming were resolved from the DNA. The data show 350,000 to 550,000 clones, around 90% seen once. Germline values: CDR1 SGHTA, CDR2 FQGNSA. The CDR3 extends over 16 amino acids. Losses at the gene ends were 2 bases for V and 3 bases for J; bases not matched to a gene: 4.

Sequenced material: PBMCs or T cells enriched from blood (not recorded which). This chain links TRBV7-2 with TRBJ2-3, with 11 bases that match TRBD2. The sequence was collected from a woman younger than 30 with acute COVID-19. The CDR3 bases are TGTGCCAGCAGCTTAAAACTAGCGGGAGTTACAGATACGCAGTATTTT. It codes for CASSLKLAGVTDTQYF.